These 15 T cell receptor beta chains originate from one sample sequenced in a study of T cell changes during pregnancy in multiple sclerosis. The data were produced by immunoSEQ multiplex PCR, yet TCRdb's version contains in-frame clones alone and is incomplete. The sample lists 25,000 to 35,000 clones, 89% occurring once. Source: CD8+ T cells from peripheral blood mononuclear cells, taken in the first trimester of pregnancy. These TCRs come from a female donor with multiple sclerosis, enrolled in a pregnancy study.

The chain is built from TRBV5-1 and TRBJ2-7, with 7 bases matching TRBD1. This CDR3 spans 15 amino acids. The ends lost 5 bases at V and 0 bases at J; junction bases unmatched: 8. CDR1 SGHRS and CDR2 YFSETQ come from the germline V gene. The CDR3 nucleotides read TGCGCCAGCAGGGGAGAGGACAGGCTCTCCTACGAGCAGTACTTC. The encoded protein is CASRGEDRLSYEQYF.

The chain uses TRBV19 and TRBJ2-2; TRBD1 aligns across 8 bases. This CDR3 comprises 14 residues. Germline V gene lookup returns CDR1 LNHDA and CDR2 SQIVND (reference sequence). V lost 5 bases and J lost 4; bases outside the gene matches: 3. The CDR3 DNA follows: TGTGCCAGTAGTCAGGGGGCGAGCACCGGGGAGCTGTTTTTT. It codes for CASSQGASTGELFF.

The DNA of the CDR3 is TGTGCCAGCAAAATGACTAACACTGAAGCTTTCTTT. This translates into CASKMTNTEAFF. The genes are TRBV28 and TRBJ1-1, with D unclear. The CDR3 contains 12 residues. Trimming cost V 7 bases and J 2 bases, with 8 bases left between them. Germline V gene sequence: CDR1 MDHEN, CDR2 SYDVKM.

This clone came up a few times. The chain recombines TRBV5-1 with TRBJ2-1; no firm D call. Germline V CDR1 and CDR2: SGHRS, YFSETQ. The V end was cut by 0 bases, the J end by 8 bases, with 12 bases between. The CDR3 consists of 14 residues. CDR3 nucleotide sequence: TGCGCCAGCAGCTTGGACTCCCCTTCGGATGAGCAGTTCTTC. Translated, it gives CASSLDSPSDEQFF.

The V and J genes are TRBV6-5 and TRBJ1-2; 8 bases agree with TRBD1. Germline CDR1 is MNHEY and CDR2 is SVGAGI. Unmatched junction bases numbered 4, after V lost 0 bases and J lost 7 bases. CDR3 size: 14 residues. For the CDR3, the DNA is TGTGCCAGCAGTTACTCCCCCCAGGGGGCTGGCTACACCTTC. Its translation: CASSYSPQGAGYTF.

The chain employs TRBV6-5 and TRBJ2-7; 8 bases agree with TRBD2. Germline trimming cut 2 bases from V and 7 bases from J; bases unmatched to any gene: 10. There are 15 residues in the CDR3. Germline V lookup: CDR1 MNHEY, CDR2 SVGAGI. In DNA, the CDR3 is TGTGCCAGCAGTTACGAGGAGAGCGGGAGTCGTGAGCAGTACTTC. Its translation: CASSYEESGSREQYF.

The V gene is TRBV19, the J gene TRBJ2-1; 9 bases are shared with TRBD1. This CDR3 has 15 amino acids. Germline trimming cut 5 bases from V and 4 bases from J; bases unmatched to any gene: 6. The germline V gene has CDR1 LNHDA and CDR2 SQIVND (reference sequence). The CDR3 protein is CASSADRGFYNEQFF. CDR3 DNA sequence: TGTGCCAGTAGTGCTGACAGGGGGTTTTACAATGAGCAGTTCTTC.

This chain joins TRBV6-5 and TRBJ2-3; TRBD1 matches 9 bases. CDR1 and CDR2 from the germline V gene are MNHEY and SVGAGI. This CDR3 has 15 amino acids. Trimming removed 4 bases from V and 6 bases from J; junction bases left unmatched: 8. This chain's CDR3 is CASSLGQGVMDTQYF. CDR3 nucleotide sequence: TGTGCCAGCAGTTTGGGACAGGGCGTTATGGATACGCAGTATTTT.

This clone was seen just once. V is TRBV2 and J is TRBJ2-7, with 11 bases identical to TRBD2. This CDR3 comprises 14 residues. The trim removed 2 bases at V and 6 bases at J, leaving 3 bases unmatched. Per the germline V gene, CDR1 is SNHLY and CDR2 is FYNNEI. This chain's CDR3 is CASSETSGSSEQYF. CDR3 sequence (DNA): TGTGCCAGCAGTGAAACTAGCGGGAGCTCCGAGCAGTACTTC.

In DNA, the CDR3 is TGTGCCAGCAGCTTAGCCGGGACAGCTAGCACAGATACGCAGTATTTT. The encoded protein is CASSLAGTASTDTQYF. The V gene is TRBV7-9, the J gene TRBJ2-3; TRBD1 matches 7 bases. Losses at the gene ends were 0 bases for V and 0 bases for J; bases not matched to a gene: 3. The CDR3 has 16 residues. Germline CDR1 reads SEHNR; CDR2 reads FQNEAQ (reference sequence). Full variable domain (outside the CDR3, taken from reference TRBV7-9 and TRBJ2-3): DTGVSQNPRHKITKRGQNVTFRCDPISEHNRLYWYRQTLGQGPEFLTYFQNEAQLEKSRLLSDRFSAERPKGSFSTLEIQRTEQGDSAMYLCASSLAGTASTDTQYFGPGTRLTVL.

This chain joins TRBV7-7 and TRBJ2-7, with 7 bases fitting TRBD2. The CDR3 length is 13 residues. The V segment lost 4 bases and the J segment 4 bases; nucleotides outside the gene matches: 4. CDR1 SSHAT and CDR2 FNYEAQ come from the germline V gene (reference sequence). CDR3 in DNA: TGTGCCAGCAGCTGGGGACTACCGTACGAGCAGTACTTC. Translated, it gives CASSWGLPYEQYF.

A few counts support this clone. The junction shows a germline mismatch at one end, possibly a read error. The genes are TRBV10-3 and TRBJ1-3; possible D gene TRBD1, 6 bases. The germline V gene encodes CDR1 ENHRY and CDR2 SYGVKD. The CDR3 consists of 14 residues. CDR3 sequence reads: CATRQRQVGDTIYF. CDR3 nucleotides: TGTGCCACCCGCCAACGACAGGTTGGAGACACCATATATTTT.

The V gene is TRBV4-2, the J gene TRBJ2-7; perhaps TRBD1 as D (6 bases). Per germline, CDR1 LGHNA and CDR2 YNFKEQ. The CDR3 runs to 14 residues. Trimming cost V 6 bases and J 5 bases, with 17 bases left between them. The CDR3 loop reads CASRNTGNPHEQYF. In DNA form, the CDR3 reads TGTGCCAGCAGGAACACAGGGAATCCCCACGAGCAGTACTTC.

The chain uses TRBV7-8 and TRBJ2-3, with 11 nucleotides matching TRBD2. There are 17 residues in the CDR3. Germline assignment: CDR1 SGHVS and CDR2 FQNEAQ. Trimming removed 3 bases from V and 3 bases from J; junction bases left unmatched: 8. The DNA for the CDR3 is TGTGCCAGCAGCTTGCCTACTAGCGGGAGAAGTACAGATACGCAGTATTTT. It translates to CASSLPTSGRSTDTQYF.

The V and J genes are TRBV28 and TRBJ2-7; maybe TRBD2 (7 bases). The CDR3 has 16 residues. Per the germline V gene, CDR1 is MDHEN and CDR2 is SYDVKM. The germline V and J ends were trimmed by 5 bases and 2 bases, with 19 bases remaining between them. The CDR3 sequence is CASSLEGEGRTYEQYF. DNA for the CDR3: TGTGCCAGCAGTCTCGAGGGGGAGGGCCGGACCTACGAGCAGTACTTC.